In this sample, the clone carrying this T cell receptor beta chain turned up once. For each subset, genomic DNA was distributed in equal portions over several immunoSEQ plates. Sequencing was performed with immunoSEQ multiplex PCR; in TCRdb, only in-frame clones are kept and a portion is missing. This table has roughly 810,000 clones, around 96% appearing once. The data belong to a study of shared clonotypes between healthy human individuals. Positively selected for CCR7, the CD45RO-negative cells used as naive CD8 cells excluded terminally differentiated effector memory CD45RA+ cells. The receptor was derived from a man younger than 40 in good health. The source material was naive CD8+ T cells sorted from blood.

The CDR3 sequence: CSVEDFGQSSPETQYF. In DNA, the CDR3 is TGCAGCGTTGAAGATTTCGGACAGTCCTCCCCTGAGACCCAGTACTTC. The chain joins TRBV29-1 to TRBJ2-5, with a weak D call TRBD1 (6 bases). The CDR3 is 16 amino acids. V was pared by 0 bases and J by 5 bases, with 19 bases between. Looked up from germline, CDR1 is SQVTM and CDR2 is ANQGSEA.